The clone carrying this TCR beta chain was counted many times. The target antigen is unknown. TCR beta CDR3 sequences were amplified from RNA transcripts. HTBI primers were used for first-round RT-PCR of the TCR CDR3. TCRdb re-analysed the multiplex PCR reads in MiXCR, keeping a single row per CDR3 protein. The sample carries more than 500,000 distinct CDR3 sequences, about 15% recorded once. This CDR3 is built from 14 residues. V was clipped by 0 bases and J by 6 bases, with 8 bases between them. Per the germline V gene, CDR1 is MNHEY and CDR2 is SVGAGI. This specimen comes from a study of T cells in Graves' hyperthyroidism and ophthalmopathy. Study-wide results and limits: Most clonotypes expanded in thyroid above 0.001 were likewise present in blood.

This chain links TRBV6-5 with TRBJ2-2, with D unresolved. This receptor was identified in a middle-aged woman with Graves' ophthalmopathy. The specimen was blood. CDR3 coding DNA: TGTGCCAGCAGTTACTCGGTCCGTTCCGGGGAGCTGTTTTTT. As protein: CASSYSVRSGELFF.